The entry below gives a single T cell receptor (beta chain) sequence along with its context. As yet, its antigen is unknown. This specimen belongs to a study of cytomegalovirus exposure and HLA in healthy donors. Overall study findings and caveats: An analysis was carried out later, and it reportedly showed fewer N-insertions in an Asian-associated ancestry cluster than the approximately 610-donor mean. When analyzed later, a missense DCLRE1C variant was found to be linked to TCR beta V- and J-gene trimming. HLA-A and HLA-B allele assignments for most subjects were reportedly predicted accurately using TCR beta sequences.

Germline-derived CDR1 and CDR2 are SGHRS and YFSETQ. The CDR3 length is 16 residues. Trimming shortened V by 4 bases and J by 2 bases, and 16 bases separated the two germline ends. The PCR ran on 60 Vbeta and 13 Jbeta primers. Profiled with immunoSEQ multiplex PCR; TCRdb holds only in-frame clones, not every one. The data hold under 80,000 clones, with approximately 75% observed a single time. The genes are TRBV5-1 and TRBJ1-5; a weak D match, TRBD1 (6 bases). The sequence derives from a woman in her thirties or forties in good health and CMV-seronegative. Material: PBMCs. CDR3 region: CASSLTGPGGNQPQHF. The CDR3, as DNA: TGCGCCAGCAGCCTAACAGGGCCCGGGGGCAATCAGCCCCAGCATTTT. Using reference TRBV5-1 and TRBJ1-5 for the parts outside the CDR3, the full variable domain is KAGVTQTPRYLIKTRGQQVTLSCSPISGHRSVSWYQQTPGQGLQFLFEYFSETQRNKGNFPGRFSGRQFSNSRSEMNVSTLELGDSALYLCASSLTGPGGNQPQHFGDGTRLSIL.